This T cell receptor beta chain was recovered during a study of T-cell reconstitution after alpha-beta-depleted transplantation in children. The CDR3 is 16 residues long. Germline V lookup: CDR1 DFQATT, CDR2 SNEGSKA (reference sequence). Losses at the gene ends were 4 bases for V and 4 bases for J; bases not matched to a gene: 9. Study outcomes and limitations: Reported findings indicate that, about two months after transplant, alpha-beta T cells came from several hundred expanded clones, which were derived from non-depleted graft cells. Newly generated T cells supplied most T-cell counts and diversity one year post-transplant.

Preparation of the TCRbeta library used unique molecular identifiers. TCRdb used MiXCR to reprocess the PCR reads, holding one entry per CDR3 protein. The repertoire consists of 300,000 to 400,000 distinct CDR3 sequences, with over 20% occurring once and the leading ten covering roughly 9.7%. In the case of this clonotype: Its antigen is undetermined.

The J gene is TRBJ2-1, the V gene TRBV20-1, with TRBD2 matching over 11 bases. This sample comprised PBMCs, mostly from graft donor cells, obtained 180 days after TCRalphabeta/CD19-depleted stem cell transplant. The TCR comes from a male patient younger than 18 who had a stem cell transplant for acute lymphoblastic leukemia, so the T cells may come from the graft donor. CDR3 sequence reads: CSATYSGRGLYNEQFF. The CDR3 nucleotides read TGCAGTGCTACTTATAGCGGGAGGGGACTTTACAATGAGCAGTTCTTC.